One T cell receptor beta chain is described in this entry. The antigen remains undetermined. This specimen belongs to a study of cytomegalovirus exposure and HLA in healthy donors. This PCR relied on a set of 60 Vbeta primers and 13 Jbeta primers. Clones were read by immunoSEQ multiplex PCR, and TCRdb kept only the in-frame ones, dropping some. The repertoire holds 150,000 to 180,000 clones, with 70% to 90% as singletons. Germline values: CDR1 MNHNS, CDR2 SASEGT. With 6 bases removed from V and 6 bases from J, the gap between germline ends came to 12 bases. CDR3 size: 12 residues. General study points: Associated with cytomegalovirus, according to the listing, were 170 or so TCR beta chains. Rarity characterized most TCR sequences, yet some public TCRs appeared in many donors. Researchers reported in a later analysis that common viral pathogens appeared linked to several top clusters. In an earlier analysis, in fewer than 700 donors, most V segments appeared productive either ~87% or ~30% of the time.

The sample consisted of PBMCs. The clonotype originates from a woman aged 18-30 years in good health and CMV-seronegative. The V gene is TRBV6-1, the J gene TRBJ2-7; tentatively, D is TRBD1 (6 bases). In DNA, the CDR3 is TGTGCCAGCAGCCTACAGGGCGGCGAGCAGTACTTC. Translating gives CASSLQGGEQYF.